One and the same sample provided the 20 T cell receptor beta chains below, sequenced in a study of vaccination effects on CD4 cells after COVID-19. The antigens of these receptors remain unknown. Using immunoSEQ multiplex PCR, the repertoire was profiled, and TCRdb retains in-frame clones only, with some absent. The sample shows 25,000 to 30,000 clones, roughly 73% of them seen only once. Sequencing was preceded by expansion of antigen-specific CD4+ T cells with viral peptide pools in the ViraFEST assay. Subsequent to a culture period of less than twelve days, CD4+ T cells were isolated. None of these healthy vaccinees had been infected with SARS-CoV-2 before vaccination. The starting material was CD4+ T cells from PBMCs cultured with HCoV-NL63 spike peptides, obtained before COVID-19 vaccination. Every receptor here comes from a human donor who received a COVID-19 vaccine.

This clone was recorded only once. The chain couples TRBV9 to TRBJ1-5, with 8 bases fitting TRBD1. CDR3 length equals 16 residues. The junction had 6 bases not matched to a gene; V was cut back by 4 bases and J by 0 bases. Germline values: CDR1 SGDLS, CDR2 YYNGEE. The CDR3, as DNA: TGTGCCAGCAGCCCGGGACAGGAGAATAGCAATCAGCCCCAGCATTTT. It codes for CASSPGQENSNQPQHF.

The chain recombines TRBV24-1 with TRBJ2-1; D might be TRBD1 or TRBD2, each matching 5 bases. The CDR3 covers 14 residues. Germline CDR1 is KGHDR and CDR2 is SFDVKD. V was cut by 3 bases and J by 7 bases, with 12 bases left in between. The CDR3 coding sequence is TGTGCCACCAGTGATAAAAGGGGACGGAATGAGCAGTTCTTC. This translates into CATSDKRGRNEQFF.

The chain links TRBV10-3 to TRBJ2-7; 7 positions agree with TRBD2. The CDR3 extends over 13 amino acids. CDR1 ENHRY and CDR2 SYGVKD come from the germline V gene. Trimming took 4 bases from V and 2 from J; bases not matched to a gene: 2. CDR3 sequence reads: CAISGGGTYEQYF. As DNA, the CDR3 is TGTGCCATCAGTGGGGGGGGTACCTACGAGCAGTACTTC.

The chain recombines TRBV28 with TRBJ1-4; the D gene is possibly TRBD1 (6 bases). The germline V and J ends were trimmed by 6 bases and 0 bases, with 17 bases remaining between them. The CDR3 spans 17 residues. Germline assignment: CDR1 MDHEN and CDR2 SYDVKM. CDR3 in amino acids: CASRGGQAEATNEKLFF. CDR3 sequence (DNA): TGTGCCAGCAGGGGGGGGCAGGCCGAAGCAACTAATGAAAAACTGTTTTTT.

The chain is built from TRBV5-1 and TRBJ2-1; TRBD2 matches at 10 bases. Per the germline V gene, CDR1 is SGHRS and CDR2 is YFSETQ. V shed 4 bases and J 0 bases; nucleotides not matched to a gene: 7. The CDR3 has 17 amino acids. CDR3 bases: TGCGCCAGCAGCGTGGGTAGCGGGGGGCTCTCCTACAATGAGCAGTTCTTC. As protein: CASSVGSGGLSYNEQFF.

CDR3 region: CASSLDRTDNSPLHF. The DNA for the CDR3 is TGTGCCAGCAGCTTAGACCGGACAGACAATTCACCCCTCCACTTT. The chain couples TRBV7-2 to TRBJ1-6; D is perhaps TRBD1 (6 bases). Trimming removed 1 base from V and 7 bases from J, with 11 bases in between. The CDR3 has 15 amino acids. Germline V gene data show CDR1 as SGHTA and CDR2 as FQGNSA.

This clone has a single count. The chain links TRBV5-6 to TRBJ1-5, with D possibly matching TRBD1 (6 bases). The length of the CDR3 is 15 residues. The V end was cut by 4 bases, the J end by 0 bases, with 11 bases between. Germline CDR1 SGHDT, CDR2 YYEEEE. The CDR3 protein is CASSRGGYSNQPQHF. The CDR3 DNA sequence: TGTGCCAGCAGCCGAGGGGGGTATAGCAATCAGCCCCAGCATTTT.

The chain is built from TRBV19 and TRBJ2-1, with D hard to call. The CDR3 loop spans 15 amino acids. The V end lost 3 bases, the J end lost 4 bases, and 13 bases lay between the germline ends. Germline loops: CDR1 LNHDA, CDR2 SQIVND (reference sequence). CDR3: CASSINPTLYNEQFF. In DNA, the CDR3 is TGTGCCAGTAGTATTAATCCCACTCTTTACAATGAGCAGTTCTTC.

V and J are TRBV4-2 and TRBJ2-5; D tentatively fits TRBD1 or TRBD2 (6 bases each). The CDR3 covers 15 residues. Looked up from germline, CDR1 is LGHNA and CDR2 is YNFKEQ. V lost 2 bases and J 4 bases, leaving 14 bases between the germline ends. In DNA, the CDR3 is TGTGCCAGCAGCCAACCGACAGGAGGGGGAGAGACCCAGTACTTC. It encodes CASSQPTGGGETQYF.

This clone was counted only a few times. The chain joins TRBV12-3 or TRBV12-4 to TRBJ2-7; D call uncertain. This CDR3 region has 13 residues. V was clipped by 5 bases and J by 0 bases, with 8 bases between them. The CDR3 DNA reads TGTGCCAGCAGTCGCCAGGCCTCCTACGAGCAGTACTTC. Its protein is CASSRQASYEQYF.

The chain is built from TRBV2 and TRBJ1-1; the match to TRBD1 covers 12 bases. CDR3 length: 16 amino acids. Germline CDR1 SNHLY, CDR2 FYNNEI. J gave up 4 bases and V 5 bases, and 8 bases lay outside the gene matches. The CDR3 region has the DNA TGTGCCAGCAGTCAAACCGGGACAGGGGGCTTCACTGAAGCTTTCTTT. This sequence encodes CASSQTGTGGFTEAFF.

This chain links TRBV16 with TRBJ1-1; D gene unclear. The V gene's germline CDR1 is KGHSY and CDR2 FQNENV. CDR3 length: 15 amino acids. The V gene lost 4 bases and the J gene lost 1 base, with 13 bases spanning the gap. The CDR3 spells CASSPQLTRNTEAFF. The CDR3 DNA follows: TGTGCCAGCAGCCCACAATTGACACGGAACACTGAAGCTTTCTTT.

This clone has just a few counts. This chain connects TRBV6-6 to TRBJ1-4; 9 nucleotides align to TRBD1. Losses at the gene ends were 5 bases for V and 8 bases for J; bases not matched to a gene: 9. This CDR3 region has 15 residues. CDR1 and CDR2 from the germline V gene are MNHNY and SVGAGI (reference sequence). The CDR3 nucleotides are TGTGCCAGCAGTGCGGTGGGACAGGGCAAAGAAAAACTGTTTTTT. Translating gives CASSAVGQGKEKLFF.

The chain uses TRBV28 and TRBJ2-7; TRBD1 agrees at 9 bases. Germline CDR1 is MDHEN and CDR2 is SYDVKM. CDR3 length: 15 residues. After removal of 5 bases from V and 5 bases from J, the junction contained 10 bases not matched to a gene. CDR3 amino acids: CASSRGQGRVDEQYF. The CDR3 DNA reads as TGTGCCAGCAGTCGAGGACAGGGGCGAGTCGACGAGCAGTACTTC.

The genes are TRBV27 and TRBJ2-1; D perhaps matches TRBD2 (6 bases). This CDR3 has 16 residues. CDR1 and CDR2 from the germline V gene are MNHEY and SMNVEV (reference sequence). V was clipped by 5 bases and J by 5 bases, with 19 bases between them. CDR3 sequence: CASSEVTAGWDNEQFF. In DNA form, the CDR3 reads TGTGCCAGCAGTGAGGTGACAGCGGGTTGGGACAATGAGCAGTTCTTC.

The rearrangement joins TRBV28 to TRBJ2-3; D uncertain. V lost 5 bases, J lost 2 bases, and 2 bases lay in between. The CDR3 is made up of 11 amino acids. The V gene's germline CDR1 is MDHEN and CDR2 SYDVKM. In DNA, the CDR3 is TGTGCCAGCAGTGTCACAGATACGCAGTATTTT. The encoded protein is CASSVTDTQYF.

The DNA of the CDR3 is TGTGCCAGCAGCCAAGATCTCTCGTCTAACTATGGCTACACCTTC. Encoded protein: CASSQDLSSNYGYTF. The chain employs TRBV3-1 (or the pseudogene TRBV3-2) and TRBJ1-2; D is ambiguous. Germline CDR1 and CDR2: LGHDT and YNNKEL (reference sequence). The CDR3 runs 15 residues. Trimming cost V 0 bases and J 0 bases, with 8 bases left between them.

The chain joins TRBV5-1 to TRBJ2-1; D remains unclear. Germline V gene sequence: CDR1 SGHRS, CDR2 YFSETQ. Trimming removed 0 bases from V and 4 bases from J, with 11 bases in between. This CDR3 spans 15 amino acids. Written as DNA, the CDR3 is TGCGCCAGCAGCTTGGCCGGGCCGGCTTACAATGAGCAGTTCTTC. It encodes CASSLAGPAYNEQFF.

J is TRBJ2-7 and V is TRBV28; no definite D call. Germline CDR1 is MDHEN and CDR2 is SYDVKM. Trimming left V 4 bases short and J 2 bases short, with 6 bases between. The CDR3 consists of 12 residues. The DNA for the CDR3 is TGTGCCAGCAGTTACCTCACCTACGAGCAGTACTTC. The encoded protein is CASSYLTYEQYF.

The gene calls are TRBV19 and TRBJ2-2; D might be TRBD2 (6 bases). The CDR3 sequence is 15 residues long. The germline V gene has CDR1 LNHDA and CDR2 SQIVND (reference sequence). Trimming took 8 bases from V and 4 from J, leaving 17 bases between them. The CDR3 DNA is TGTGCCAGTCATGAGGAGGGCCGCGGCACCGGGGAGCTGTTTTTT. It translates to CASHEEGRGTGELFF.